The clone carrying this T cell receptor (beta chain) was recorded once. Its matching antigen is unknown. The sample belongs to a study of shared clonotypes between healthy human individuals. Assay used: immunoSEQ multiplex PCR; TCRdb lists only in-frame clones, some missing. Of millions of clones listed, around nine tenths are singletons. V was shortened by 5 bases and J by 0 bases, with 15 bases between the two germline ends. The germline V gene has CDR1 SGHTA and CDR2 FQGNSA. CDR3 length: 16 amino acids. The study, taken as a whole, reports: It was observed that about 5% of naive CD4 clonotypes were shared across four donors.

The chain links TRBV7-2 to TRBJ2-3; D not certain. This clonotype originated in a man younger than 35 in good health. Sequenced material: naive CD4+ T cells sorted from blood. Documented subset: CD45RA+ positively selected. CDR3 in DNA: TGTGCCAGCAGCCCGAGGTCCCCCCGGAGCACAGATACGCAGTATTTT. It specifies CASSPRSPRSTDTQYF.